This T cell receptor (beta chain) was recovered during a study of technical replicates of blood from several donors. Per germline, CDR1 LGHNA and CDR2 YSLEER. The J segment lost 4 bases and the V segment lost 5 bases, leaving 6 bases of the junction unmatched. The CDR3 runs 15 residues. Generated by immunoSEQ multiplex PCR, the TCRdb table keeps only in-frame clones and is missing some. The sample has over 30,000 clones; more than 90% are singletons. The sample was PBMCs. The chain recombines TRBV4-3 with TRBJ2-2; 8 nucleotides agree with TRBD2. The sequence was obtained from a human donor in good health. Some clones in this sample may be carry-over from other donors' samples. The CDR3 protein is CASSVGLATTGELFF. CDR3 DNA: TGCGCCAGCAGCGTCGGACTAGCTACCACCGGGGAGCTGTTTTTT.